These 32 T cell receptor beta chains were all obtained from the same sample, sequenced in a study of shared clonotypes between healthy human individuals (dated by TCRdb to the early 2020s). Libraries were constructed by the immunoSEQ multiplex PCR assay. The immuneACCESS repertoire file appears here via TCRdb, limited to in-frame rearrangements. These files lack a portion of the clones; in checked studies, under half of the deficit traces to unresolved V genes, and the cause of the others is not known. This sample holds around 2.3 million clones; under 97% were observed only once. Roughly 0.13% of the sample rests with the top ten. The sequencing input was naive CD4+ T cells sorted from blood. In the paper's terms, the cell subset or site label means: CD45RA+ positively selected. Every receptor here comes from a man aged 18 to 30 in good health.

V is TRBV14 and J is TRBJ1-6, with no clear D. CDR1 is SGHDN and CDR2 is FVKESK in the germline V gene. The CDR3 loop spans 14 amino acids. V lost 3 bases to trimming and J lost 6 bases, with 9 bases between them. The CDR3 loop is CASSQVSRNSPLHF. DNA of the CDR3: TGTGCCAGCAGCCAGGTCAGTCGTAATTCACCCCTCCACTTT.

The chain uses TRBV6-1 and TRBJ2-3, with a possible D match to TRBD2 (6 bases). CDR1 is MNHNS and CDR2 is SASEGT in the germline V gene. V gave up 4 bases and J gave up 0 bases, with 11 bases separating them. This CDR3 comprises 15 residues. In nucleotides, the CDR3 is TGTGCCAGCAGTGCGGGGACTGGGAGCACAGATACGCAGTATTTT. Its translation is CASSAGTGSTDTQYF.

The chain employs TRBV18 and TRBJ2-7; possibly TRBD1 for D (6 bases). Trimming cost V 6 bases and J 4 bases, with 13 bases left between them. Germline V gene lookup returns CDR1 KGHSH and CDR2 LQKENI. CDR3 size: 13 residues. The CDR3 loop is CASSFGTPYEQYF. In nucleotides, the CDR3 is TGTGCCAGCTCTTTCGGGACACCGTACGAGCAGTACTTC.

The chain employs TRBV7-9 and TRBJ2-2; 10 positions agree with TRBD1. The CDR3 runs to 18 residues. The J segment lost 4 bases and the V segment lost 5 bases, leaving 13 bases of the junction unmatched. CDR1 and CDR2 (germline): SEHNR, FQNEAQ (reference sequence). The CDR3 spells CASSPLTGGAGGTGELFF. The DNA of the CDR3 is TGTGCCAGCAGCCCTCTGACAGGGGGCGCTGGGGGCACCGGGGAGCTGTTTTTT.

V usage is TRBV5-6 and J usage is TRBJ1-5; 10 bases agree with TRBD1. CDR1 and CDR2 (germline): SGHDT, YYEEEE. V lost 0 bases to trimming and J lost 5 bases; unmatched junction nucleotides: 11. The CDR3 length is 18 residues. CDR3 region: CASSLVGTGVLLDQPQHF. CDR3 in DNA: TGTGCCAGCAGCTTGGTGGGGACAGGGGTTTTGCTGGATCAGCCCCAGCATTTT.

The chain uses TRBV7-8 and TRBJ1-5; D is ambiguous. CDR1 and CDR2 (germline): SGHVS, FQNEAQ. The V and J ends lost 7 bases and 3 bases respectively, with 10 bases between them. The CDR3 is made up of 13 amino acids. CDR3 DNA sequence: TGTGCCAGCACCCTACAGCTCAATCAGCCCCAGCATTTT. This gives the protein CASTLQLNQPQHF.

The genes are TRBV2 and TRBJ2-5, with 8 bases identical to TRBD1. The CDR3 runs 13 residues. CDR1 is SNHLY, CDR2 FYNNEI, per germline. V was clipped by 3 bases and J by 7 bases; unmatched bases: 4. CDR3 protein: CASSEATGGTQYF. In DNA form, the CDR3 reads TGTGCCAGCAGTGAGGCTACAGGGGGGACCCAGTACTTC.

The chain uses TRBV5-6 and TRBJ1-5, with D possibly TRBD1 on 6 matching bases. There are 19 residues in the CDR3. Trimming took 3 bases from V and 0 from J, leaving 22 bases between them. CDR1 is SGHDT and CDR2 is YYEEEE in the germline V gene. The CDR3 loop is CASSSTGGTLGDSNQPQHF. The DNA for the CDR3 is TGTGCCAGCAGCTCGACCGGCGGGACACTGGGCGATAGCAATCAGCCCCAGCATTTT.

Comments on this clone: Other DNA sequences from this sample encode an identical CDR3 as well. The chain couples TRBV2 to TRBJ2-5, with 8 bases aligning to TRBD1. The germline gives CDR1 SNHLY, CDR2 FYNNEI. Germline trimming cut 6 bases from V and 2 bases from J; bases unmatched to any gene: 5. The CDR3 contains 14 residues. The CDR3 DNA reads TGTGCCAGCAGGAGGACAGGGTTTCAAGAGACCCAGTACTTC. It encodes CASRRTGFQETQYF.

V usage is TRBV18 and J usage is TRBJ1-6; 7 bases agree with TRBD1. The germline V gene encodes CDR1 KGHSH and CDR2 LQKENI. J was trimmed by 7 bases and V by 3 bases; bases with no gene match: 6. CDR3 length: 15 amino acids. The CDR3 DNA follows: TGTGCCAGCTCACCGGAGACAGGGAGGAATTCACCCCTCCACTTT. Translating it yields CASSPETGRNSPLHF. Full variable domain (remainder filled in from reference TRBV18 and TRBJ1-6): NAGVMQNPRHLVRRRGQEARLRCSPMKGHSHVYWYRQLPEEGLKFMVYLQKENIIDESGMPKERFSAEFPKEGPSILRIQQVVRGDSAAYFCASSPETGRNSPLHFGNGTRLTVT.

As concerns this clone: This sample includes further DNA sequences coding for the same CDR3. The rearrangement links TRBV6-5 to TRBJ2-7, with 11 nucleotides matching TRBD2. V shed 6 bases, J shed 2 bases, and the junction held 3 bases outside the gene matches. From germline, CDR1 is MNHEY and CDR2 SVGAGI. The CDR3 extends over 14 amino acids. The CDR3 nucleotides read TGTGCCAGCAGATTAGCGGGGGGGACCTACGAGCAGTACTTC. Its translation is CASRLAGGTYEQYF.

The rearrangement joins TRBV6-5 to TRBJ2-1; D uncertain. Per the germline V gene, CDR1 is MNHEY and CDR2 is SVGAGI. The V gene lost 0 bases and the J gene lost 8 bases, with 5 bases spanning the gap. The CDR3 runs 12 residues. The CDR3 loop is CASSYSKDEQFF. CDR3 in DNA: TGTGCCAGCAGTTACTCGAAGGATGAGCAGTTCTTC.

Of note for this clone: The sample holds other DNA sequences that translate to the same CDR3. The chain carries TRBV10-3 and TRBJ2-7; tentatively, D is TRBD2 (5 bases). The CDR3 sequence is 12 residues long. From germline, CDR1 is ENHRY and CDR2 SYGVKD. V shed 3 bases and J shed 2 bases, with 5 bases lying between them. The CDR3 nucleotides are TGTGCCATCAGTGACGGGACCTACGAGCAGTACTTC. Translation gives CAISDGTYEQYF.

The chain uses TRBV6-5 and TRBJ2-7, with 10 bases fitting TRBD1. The J segment lost 4 bases and the V segment lost 5 bases, leaving 8 bases of the junction unmatched. Germline CDR1 is MNHEY and CDR2 is SVGAGI. The CDR3 is 15 residues long. The CDR3 DNA is TGTGCCAGCAGTCACCGGGACAGGGGCCCATACGAGCAGTACTTC. Protein: CASSHRDRGPYEQYF.

This clone was found once. The chain couples TRBV11-2 to TRBJ2-1; 9 bases are a match to TRBD2. Germline loops: CDR1 SGHAT, CDR2 FQNNGV. The V gene end was trimmed by 0 bases and the J gene end by 15 bases; junction bases not matched to a gene: 9. The CDR3 consists of 14 residues. In nucleotides, the CDR3 is TGTGCCAGCAGCTTAGATCCGGTTAGCGGGAGACTGTTCTTC. Its protein is CASSLDPVSGRLFF. Complete variable domain (other parts from reference TRBV11-2 and TRBJ2-1): EAGVAQSPRYKIIEKRQSVAFWCNPISGHATLYWYQQILGQGPKLLIQFQNNGVVDDSQLPKDRFSAERLKGVDSTLKIQPAKLEDSAVYLCASSLDPVSGRLFFGPGTRLTVL.

This chain uses TRBV6-5 with TRBJ2-5, with 12 bases aligning to TRBD2. Germline values: CDR1 MNHEY, CDR2 SVGAGI. V shed 2 bases and J 5 bases; nucleotides not matched to a gene: 6. The CDR3 covers 16 residues. For the CDR3, the DNA is TGTGCCAGCAGTTACGCCCTAGCGGGGGGGCGCGAGACCCAGTACTTC. Its protein is CASSYALAGGRETQYF.

The gene calls are TRBV25-1 and TRBJ1-6, with D unresolved. The CDR3 length is 14 residues. From germline, CDR1 is MGHDK and CDR2 SYGVNS. Trimming took off 5 bases at V and 7 bases at J, with 12 bases between the two ends. The CDR3 is CASSTPTGNSPLHF. CDR3 bases: TGTGCCAGCAGTACCCCGACGGGGAATTCACCCCTCCACTTT.

The chain combines TRBV10-3 with TRBJ2-2; D might be TRBD1 or TRBD2, each matching 5 bases. V was shortened by 0 bases and J by 7 bases, with 15 bases between the two germline ends. This CDR3 has 16 residues. Germline V gene sequence: CDR1 ENHRY, CDR2 SYGVKD. The CDR3 DNA reads as TGTGCCATCAGTGAGTCGGGGACGATGTCAGACGGGGAGCTGTTTTTT. Translated: CAISESGTMSDGELFF.

This chain connects TRBV5-6 to TRBJ1-5, with D maybe TRBD1 (6 bases). This CDR3 has 19 residues. Deletions cut 4 bases from V and 1 base from J, with 24 bases between. CDR1 and CDR2 from the germline V gene are SGHDT and YYEEEE. The CDR3 loop is CASSQTLLTGSWSNQPQHF. The CDR3 DNA is TGTGCCAGCAGCCAAACCCTACTTACAGGGTCATGGAGCAATCAGCCCCAGCATTTT.

Only a few counts were recorded for this clone. The chain joins TRBV10-3 to TRBJ1-2; TRBD1 is a possible D gene (5 bases). The CDR3 loop spans 14 amino acids. V shed 6 bases and J shed 2 bases, with 13 bases lying between them. From germline, CDR1 is ENHRY and CDR2 SYGVKD. CDR3 sequence (DNA): TGTGCCATCAGCGAGCTCCAGGGCAACTATGGCTACACCTTC. This encodes CAISELQGNYGYTF.

The V gene is TRBV19, the J gene TRBJ1-5; TRBD1 aligns across 7 bases. The CDR3 consists of 14 residues. Germline CDR1 is LNHDA and CDR2 is SQIVND (reference sequence). V shed 9 bases and J 1 base; nucleotides not matched to a gene: 6. The CDR3 sequence is CASSPDRSNQPQHF. In DNA, the CDR3 is TGTGCCAGCTCTCCGGACAGGAGCAATCAGCCCCAGCATTTT.

In its sample, this clone was seen once. J is TRBJ2-7 and V is TRBV6-6, with D unclear. The CDR3 runs 14 residues. The V end was cut by 5 bases, the J end by 9 bases, with 20 bases between. CDR1 MNHNY and CDR2 SVGAGI come from the germline V gene (reference sequence). The CDR3 loop reads CASSPGSALRRQYF. Written as DNA, the CDR3 is TGTGCCAGCAGTCCCGGGTCAGCCCTACGACGGCAGTACTTC.

This chain connects TRBV2 to TRBJ2-1; perhaps TRBD2 as D (6 bases). The CDR3 is 13 amino acids. Germline V gene sequence: CDR1 SNHLY, CDR2 FYNNEI. V lost 10 bases to trimming and J lost 5 bases, with 15 bases between them. In DNA form, the CDR3 reads TGTGCCACCGTAAAGGACTACAACAATGAGCAGTTCTTC. Amino acid sequence: CATVKDYNNEQFF.

Remarks on this clone: Other DNA sequences of this sample code for an identical CDR3. The rearrangement joins TRBV5-1 to TRBJ2-3, with unresolved D. Germline V gene sequence: CDR1 SGHRS, CDR2 YFSETQ. Deletions cut 2 bases from V and 2 bases from J, with 9 bases between. The CDR3 has 14 residues. The DNA of the CDR3 is TGCGCCAGCAGCTTAGCTCAGGTCACAGATACGCAGTATTTT. Protein sequence: CASSLAQVTDTQYF.

Comment on this clone: The same CDR3 also results from other DNA sequences found in this sample. CDR3 amino acids: CASSLGTGINEKLFF. The CDR3 DNA reads as TGTGCCAGCAGCTTGGGGACAGGCATAAATGAAAAACTGTTTTTT. This chain uses TRBV5-4 with TRBJ1-4; TRBD1 matches 7 bases. V was clipped by 0 bases and J by 5 bases; unmatched bases: 4. This CDR3 contains 15 residues. Germline lookup yields CDR1 SGHNT and CDR2 YYREEE (reference sequence).

This chain uses TRBV28 with TRBJ2-3; no definite D call. Germline V gene data show CDR1 as MDHEN and CDR2 as SYDVKM. The V and J ends lost 5 bases and 0 bases respectively, with 12 bases between them. The CDR3 is 15 residues long. The CDR3 nucleotides read TGTGCCAGCAGTGGGGTCCAACCTAGCACAGATACGCAGTATTTT. Its protein product is CASSGVQPSTDTQYF.

The chain recombines TRBV6-5 with TRBJ1-3; no firm D call. With 4 bases removed from V and 0 bases from J, the gap between germline ends came to 10 bases. This CDR3 comprises 15 residues. Germline CDR1 reads MNHEY; CDR2 reads SVGAGI. DNA of the CDR3: TGTGCCAGCAGTTCCCAGACAAGCTCTGGAAACACCATATATTTT. It translates to CASSSQTSSGNTIYF.

In the case of this clone: The same CDR3 is also encoded by other DNA sequences in this sample. The rearrangement links TRBV6-6 to TRBJ1-1, with 7 bases lining up with TRBD1. The ends lost 2 bases at V and 2 bases at J; junction bases unmatched: 2. Germline-derived CDR1 and CDR2 are MNHNY and SVGAGI (reference sequence). This CDR3 region has 14 residues. CDR3 in amino acids: CASSYLGGNTEAFF. As DNA, the CDR3 is TGTGCCAGCAGTTACCTAGGGGGCAACACTGAAGCTTTCTTT.

The rearrangement uses TRBV27 and TRBJ2-3; 9 bases map to TRBD2. With V trimmed by 6 bases and J by 4 bases, 20 bases remained unmatched. CDR3 length: 19 amino acids. CDR1 and CDR2 (germline): MNHEY, SMNVEV (reference sequence). The CDR3 loop is CASRSLRAASGVISDTQYF. CDR3 nucleotide sequence: TGTGCCAGCAGAAGTTTACGGGCGGCTAGCGGGGTGATATCAGATACGCAGTATTTT.

This sequence joins TRBV30 and TRBJ1-1, with D uncertain. The CDR3 loop spans 13 amino acids. Trimming took off 0 bases at V and 5 bases at J, with 10 bases between the two ends. The germline V gene encodes CDR1 GTSNPN and CDR2 SVGIG (reference sequence). The CDR3 DNA sequence: TGTGCCTGGAGTGTGCCCCCGCGGACTGAAGCTTTCTTT. This gives the protein CAWSVPPRTEAFF.

J is TRBJ2-7 and V is TRBV28; 8 bases are a match to TRBD1. CDR1 and CDR2 (germline): MDHEN, SYDVKM. V was clipped by 5 bases and J by 3 bases; unmatched bases: 9. There are 15 residues in the CDR3. This CDR3 reads CASSERTGRFYEQYF. CDR3 DNA: TGTGCCAGCAGTGAACGGACAGGGAGATTCTACGAGCAGTACTTC.

The V gene is TRBV10-3, the J gene TRBJ2-1; 11 bases align to TRBD2. This CDR3 is built from 14 residues. CDR1 is ENHRY, CDR2 SYGVKD, per germline. The J segment lost 4 bases and the V segment lost 10 bases, leaving 6 bases of the junction unmatched. The CDR3 reads CATLAGGLYNEQFF. The CDR3 DNA follows: TGTGCCACCCTAGCGGGGGGTTTGTACAATGAGCAGTTCTTC.